A single sample is the source of the 9 T cell receptor beta chains below, sequenced in a study of shared clonotypes between healthy human individuals. The naive CD8 population came from CD45RO-negative cells selected for CCR7, without terminally differentiated effector memory CD45RA+ cells. This table comes from immunoSEQ multiplex PCR, and its TCRdb copy is limited to in-frame clones, with some not included. The repertoire holds about 1,900,000 clones, with approximately 95% as singletons. Sequenced input: naive CD8+ T cells sorted from blood. The origin of the receptors is a man between 18 and 29 years old in good health.

The rearrangement links TRBV7-9 to TRBJ2-2, with TRBD1 as a possible D gene (5 bases). Trimming shortened V by 5 bases and J by 1 base, and 8 bases separated the two germline ends. Germline CDR1 SEHNR, CDR2 FQNEAQ (reference sequence). The CDR3 sequence is 14 residues long. The CDR3 is CASSPTGNTGELFF. The DNA of the CDR3 is TGTGCCAGCAGCCCCACAGGGAACACCGGGGAGCTGTTTTTT.

The chain recombines TRBV30 with TRBJ2-5, with TRBD1 as a possible D gene (5 bases). Trimming pared 8 bases from V and 0 bases from J, leaving 13 bases between. CDR1 and CDR2 from the germline V gene are GTSNPN and SVGIG (reference sequence). The length of the CDR3 is 13 residues. CDR3 protein: CAGDRVHQETQYF. CDR3 sequence (DNA): TGTGCCGGAGACAGAGTCCACCAAGAGACCCAGTACTTC.

This chain uses TRBV10-3 with TRBJ2-4; D uncertain. The CDR3 length is 12 residues. V was trimmed by 10 bases and J by 0 bases, leaving 7 bases between them. The germline V gene has CDR1 ENHRY and CDR2 SYGVKD. CDR3 residues: CATRVAKNIQYF. CDR3 DNA sequence: TGTGCCACCCGGGTAGCCAAAAACATTCAGTACTTC.

The sample holds one count of this clone. Other DNA sequences in this specimen translate into the identical CDR3. The rearrangement uses TRBV5-1 and TRBJ1-1; D remains ambiguous. The germline V gene has CDR1 SGHRS and CDR2 YFSETQ. CDR3 length: 13 amino acids. Between the trimmed V and J ends, which lost 7 bases and 2 bases, there was a span of 12 bases. The CDR3 DNA follows: TGCGCCAGCGGGGAGGGCCTTAACACTGAAGCTTTCTTT. Protein: CASGEGLNTEAFF. The complete variable domain, with remaining parts taken from reference TRBV5-1 and TRBJ1-1, reads KAGVTQTPRYLIKTRGQQVTLSCSPISGHRSVSWYQQTPGQGLQFLFEYFSETQRNKGNFPGRFSGRQFSNSRSEMNVSTLELGDSALYLCASGEGLNTEAFFGQGTRLTVV.

The chain links TRBV28 to TRBJ1-1; the D is unclear. Germline-derived CDR1 and CDR2 are MDHEN and SYDVKM. Trimming shortened V by 6 bases and J by 2 bases, and 13 bases separated the two germline ends. This CDR3 spans 14 amino acids. Written as DNA, the CDR3 is TGTGCCAGCAGCCCCCGGCTAGATAACACTGAAGCTTTCTTT. Translation: CASSPRLDNTEAFF.

The chain uses TRBV28 and TRBJ1-2; D uncertain. The V gene's germline CDR1 is MDHEN and CDR2 SYDVKM. CDR3 size: 14 residues. V was clipped by 6 bases and J by 1 base, with 12 bases between them. In DNA, the CDR3 is TGTGCCAGCAGAACCGACATGGGTAACTATGGCTACACCTTC. Its translation: CASRTDMGNYGYTF.

This clone was seen a handful of times. The V and J genes are TRBV28 and TRBJ1-6; the match to TRBD1 covers 7 bases. This CDR3 comprises 14 residues. CDR1 is MDHEN and CDR2 is SYDVKM in the germline V gene. V lost 5 bases and J lost 10; bases outside the gene matches: 8. As DNA, the CDR3 is TGTGCCAGCAGTCCAGTGCAGGGGGAATCACCCCTCCACTTT. It is translated as CASSPVQGESPLHF.

This rearrangement joins TRBV2 to TRBJ1-5; D is undetermined. The CDR3 has 14 amino acids. Germline V CDR1 and CDR2: SNHLY, FYNNEI. V gave up 8 bases and J gave up 11 bases, with 22 bases separating them. CDR3 region: CASGFGEGLQAQHF. The CDR3 DNA is TGTGCCAGCGGTTTCGGTGAGGGCCTCCAGGCCCAGCATTTT.

The J gene is TRBJ2-7, the V gene TRBV27; the match to TRBD2 covers 7 bases. The CDR3 totals 15 residues. Germline V CDR1 and CDR2: MNHEY, SMNVEV (reference sequence). V lost 3 bases and J lost 7; bases outside the gene matches: 12. This CDR3 reads CASSFVGEGFGEQYF. The CDR3 DNA reads TGTGCCAGCAGTTTTGTGGGGGAGGGGTTTGGTGAGCAGTACTTC.